The sequence of this T cell receptor (beta chain) was determined in a study of identical twins. The germline gives CDR1 SGHTA, CDR2 FQGNSA. The CDR3 length is 15 residues. Between the trimmed V and J ends, which lost 6 bases and 0 bases, there was a span of 14 bases. TCRdb analysed the 5' RACE reads with MiXCR anew, one entry per CDR3 protein. The data hold 700,000 or so distinct CDR3 sequences, with 8.5% to 9% observed a single time. This sample was shared with a second study, whose subject was yellow fever vaccine responses in identical twins.

The chain recombines TRBV7-2 with TRBJ1-1; the D gene is possibly TRBD1 (6 bases). This TCR was sampled from a woman in her late teens or twenties in good health. Sequenced material: PBMCs. The CDR3 DNA reads TGTGCCAGCAGAAGTAGACAGGCCATGAACACTGAAGCTTTCTTT. Translating gives CASRSRQAMNTEAFF.